The present T cell receptor (beta chain) was sequenced within a study of Graves' ophthalmopathy and Graves' hyperthyroidism. Investigators amplified TCR beta CDR3 regions from RNA transcripts. Second-round multiplex PCR came after first-round RT-PCR with HTBI primers. MiXCR, run by TCRdb on the multiplex PCR reads, gives a single entry per CDR3 protein. The sample lists a few hundred thousand distinct CDR3 sequences, 15% occurring once. V lost 10 bases and J 1 base, leaving 14 bases between the germline ends. CDR3 length equals 13 residues. Per germline, CDR1 SGHKS and CDR2 YYEKEE (reference sequence).

Sample: peripheral blood. This sequence joins TRBV5-5 and TRBJ1-1; no firm D call. The clonotype was recovered from a woman under 30 with stable Graves' hyperthyroidism. The CDR3 DNA is TGTGCCTGGAGCCTCGATAGGAACACTGAAGCTTTCTTT. This translates into CAWSLDRNTEAFF. The entire variable domain, with the rest obtained from reference TRBV5-5 and TRBJ1-1, is as follows: DAGVTQSPTHLIKTRGQQVTLRCSPISGHKSVSWYQQVLGQGPQFIFQYYEKEERGRGNFPDRFSARQFPNYSSELNVNALLLGDSALYLCAWSLDRNTEAFFGQGTRLTVV.